The 17 T cell receptor beta chains below all came from one sample that was sequenced in a study of blood T cell repertoires in COVID-19. Sequencing was performed with immunoSEQ multiplex PCR; in TCRdb, only in-frame clones are kept and a portion is missing. Here the sample spans about 120,000 clones, around nine tenths being singletons. Sequences were obtained from peripheral blood. All receptors come from a woman older than 75 with acute or convalescent COVID-19.

CDR3 amino acids: CASTSNEVDNSPLHF. CDR3 in DNA: TGTGCCAGTACCTCAAACGAGGTGGATAATTCACCCCTCCACTTT. This sequence joins TRBV19 and TRBJ1-6; the D is unclear. The CDR3 length is 15 residues. The germline V and J ends were trimmed by 7 bases and 5 bases, with 15 bases remaining between them. Germline loops: CDR1 LNHDA, CDR2 SQIVND (reference sequence).

This chain joins TRBV7-6 and TRBJ2-2; 8 nucleotides match TRBD1. Trimming removed 5 bases from V and 0 bases from J; junction bases left unmatched: 5. This CDR3 has 16 amino acids. CDR1 is SGHVS, CDR2 FNYEAQ, per germline. In DNA, the CDR3 is TGTGCCAGCAGCCCCCGACAGGGGACGAACACCGGGGAGCTGTTTTTT. It specifies CASSPRQGTNTGELFF.

On this clone: Distinct nucleotide sequences in the sample also encode this CDR3. This chain uses TRBV6-5 with TRBJ1-4; 8 bases match TRBD1. The CDR3 spans 15 residues. Germline CDR1 reads MNHEY; CDR2 reads SVGAGI. V was clipped by 0 bases and J by 8 bases; unmatched bases: 5. CDR3: CASSYSGQGNEKLFF. The CDR3 DNA reads TGTGCCAGCAGTTACTCTGGACAGGGAAACGAAAAACTGTTTTTT.

V usage is TRBV4-2 and J usage is TRBJ1-4, with D unclear. The CDR3 runs 13 residues. CDR1 and CDR2 (germline): LGHNA, YNFKEQ. V lost 3 bases to trimming and J lost 8 bases, with 10 bases between them. CDR3 bases: TGTGCCAGCAGCCAGTCGACTGGAGAAAAACTGTTTTTT. Translating gives CASSQSTGEKLFF.

V gene TRBV2 combines with J gene TRBJ2-3; D is unclear. The CDR3 spans 14 residues. Germline V gene data show CDR1 as SNHLY and CDR2 as FYNNEI. Trimming shortened V by 4 bases and J by 0 bases, and 8 bases separated the two germline ends. The CDR3 reads CASSGLLSTDTQYF. The DNA of the CDR3 is TGTGCCAGCAGTGGCCTACTCAGCACAGATACGCAGTATTTT.

This chain connects TRBV5-1 to TRBJ1-3, with TRBD1 matching over 7 bases. This CDR3 region has 16 residues. CDR1 is SGHRS, CDR2 YFSETQ, per germline. J was trimmed by 1 base and V by 4 bases; bases with no gene match: 8. The DNA for the CDR3 is TGCGCCAGCAGCCGGCAGGGGGTCCCTTCTGGAAACACCATATATTTT. Amino acids: CASSRQGVPSGNTIYF.

The V and J genes are TRBV7-8 and TRBJ1-2; 8 bases agree with TRBD1. V was clipped by 1 base and J by 4 bases; unmatched bases: 2. Germline CDR1 reads SGHVS; CDR2 reads FQNEAQ. The CDR3 covers 14 residues. The CDR3 DNA reads as TGTGCCAGCAGCTTAGGACAGGGGCGCTATGGCTACACCTTC. Translated, it gives CASSLGQGRYGYTF.

The V call is TRBV9, the J call TRBJ2-5, with D tentatively TRBD2 (6 bases). Trimming removed 0 bases at V and 9 bases at J, with 15 bases between. Germline values: CDR1 SGDLS, CDR2 YYNGEE. CDR3 length equals 14 residues. CDR3 amino acids: CASSVDRGSGAQYF. DNA of the CDR3: TGTGCCAGCAGCGTAGATCGGGGCTCGGGGGCCCAGTACTTC.

The chain has TRBV7-9 and TRBJ1-6; D possibly corresponds to TRBD1 (5 bases). Deletions cut 1 base from V and 5 bases from J, with 21 bases between. The CDR3 is made up of 19 amino acids. Germline-derived CDR1 and CDR2 are SEHNR and FQNEAQ (reference sequence). CDR3 nucleotides: TGTGCCAGCAGCTTAGAACCGGGCCAGGGTGTTCTTAATAATTCACCCCTCCACTTT. It is translated as CASSLEPGQGVLNNSPLHF.

J is TRBJ1-5 and V is TRBV9, with 9 bases that match TRBD1. With 5 bases clipped from V and 5 bases from J, the junction kept 8 bases outside the gene matches. The CDR3 has 15 amino acids. Germline CDR1 is SGDLS and CDR2 is YYNGEE. CDR3 protein: CASSRQGGIYQPQHF. The CDR3 region has the DNA TGTGCCAGCAGTCGACAGGGGGGGATCTATCAGCCCCAGCATTTT. The whole variable domain, remainder taken from reference TRBV9 and TRBJ1-5, is DSGVTQTPKHLITATGQRVTLRCSPRSGDLSVYWYQQSLDQGLQFLIQYYNGEERAKGNILERFSAQQFPDLHSELNLSSLELGDSALYFCASSRQGGIYQPQHFGDGTRLSIL.

This rearrangement joins TRBV7-8 to TRBJ1-2, with 7 bases lining up with TRBD1. This CDR3 region has 14 residues. Trimming took 2 bases from V and 3 from J; bases not matched to a gene: 3. CDR1 SGHVS and CDR2 FQNEAQ come from the germline V gene. CDR3 DNA sequence: TGTGCCAGCAGCTTACAGGGGGATTACTATGGCTACACCTTC. Its translation: CASSLQGDYYGYTF.

The genes are TRBV7-9 and TRBJ1-4, with 8 bases fitting TRBD1. Losses at the gene ends were 1 base for V and 8 bases for J; bases not matched to a gene: 6. Looked up from germline, CDR1 is SEHNR and CDR2 is FQNEAQ (reference sequence). CDR3 length: 15 residues. The DNA of the CDR3 is TGTGCCAGCAGCTTAGGGCACAGGGGGGCGGAAAAACTGTTTTTT. Protein sequence: CASSLGHRGAEKLFF.

V usage is TRBV6-2 or TRBV6-3 and J usage is TRBJ2-7; 8 bases map to TRBD2. The CDR3 loop spans 15 amino acids. J gave up 1 base and V 6 bases, and 8 bases lay outside the gene matches. The V gene's germline CDR1 is MNHEY and CDR2 SVGEGT. The CDR3 coding sequence is TGTGCCAGCAGCGGGGGGGGCATTGGGTCCTACGAGCAGTACTTC. Translated: CASSGGGIGSYEQYF.

CDR3 sequence reads: CATSRDRHQPQHF. The CDR3 coding sequence is TGTGCCACCAGCAGAGACCGTCATCAGCCCCAGCATTTT. V gene TRBV15 combines with J gene TRBJ1-5; D unclear. Trimming stripped 0 bases from V and 5 bases from J, with 5 bases between. Germline V gene lookup returns CDR1 LNHNV and CDR2 YYDKDF (reference sequence). The CDR3 is made up of 13 amino acids.

This clone occurred once. The V call is TRBV6-5, the J call TRBJ1-1; 7 bases are a match to TRBD1. The CDR3 is 12 amino acids. The V and J ends lost 7 bases and 7 bases, in that order; junction bases with no gene match: 6. Per the germline V gene, CDR1 is MNHEY and CDR2 is SVGAGI. In DNA, the CDR3 is TGTGCCAGCAATAGGGGGGACAGTGAAGCTTTCTTT. As protein: CASNRGDSEAFF.

The rearrangement uses TRBV7-9 and TRBJ1-2; TRBD1 agrees at 7 bases. Germline V lookup: CDR1 SEHNR, CDR2 FQNEAQ (reference sequence). The CDR3 is made up of 14 amino acids. V was pared by 2 bases and J by 4 bases, with 4 bases of the junction left unmatched. The DNA of the CDR3 is TGTGCCAGCAGCTTAACAGGGGCGACCTATGGCTACACCTTC. It yields the protein CASSLTGATYGYTF.

The genes are TRBV10-3 and TRBJ2-7; 7 nucleotides agree with TRBD2. The CDR3 covers 14 residues. Germline CDR1 ENHRY, CDR2 SYGVKD. Trimming cost V 8 bases and J 0 bases; bases outside gene matches: 7. The chain's CDR3 is CAIGGEGFSYEQYF. The CDR3 nucleotides are TGTGCCATCGGGGGGGAAGGATTCTCCTACGAGCAGTACTTC.